This TCR beta chain comes out of a study of breast tumors, draining lymph nodes, adjacent tissues. The CDR3 spans 14 residues. CDR1 and CDR2 from the germline V gene are ENHRY and SYGVKD. Trimming removed 3 bases from V and 5 bases from J; junction bases left unmatched: 3. Of note for this clonotype: Its antigen is not identified.

Samples came from axillary lymph nodes draining the breast cancer. TCRdb redid the calling of the multiplex PCR reads with MiXCR, one entry per CDR3 protein. The sample yields some 120,000 distinct CDR3 sequences, 15% to 20% seen once. The study, taken as a whole, reports: Tumor TCR diversity was below lymph nodes but above nontumor tissue.

The clonotype originates from a female donor with breast cancer. Some clones in this sample may be carry-over from other donors' samples. Source material: axillary lymph node tissue. This chain joins TRBV10-3 and TRBJ2-5, with 10 nucleotides matching TRBD2. The CDR3 protein is CAISDGTSVETQYF. CDR3 in DNA: TGTGCCATCAGTGACGGGACTAGCGTGGAGACCCAGTACTTC.